The entry below gives a single T cell receptor (beta chain) sequence along with its context. It has no known antigen specificity. It has no much larger one-base neighbor in the sample; base qualities were not kept. This record belongs to a study of T cells in Graves' hyperthyroidism and ophthalmopathy (dated by TCRdb to the late 2010s). At the level of the whole study: To identify distinguishing TCR V-J signatures, a discovery cohort of 95 to 100 patients was used, comprising some 43 with Graves' ophthalmopathy and some 60 with stable Graves' hyperthyroidism. Once sampling was done, hyperthyroidism patients were given methimazole at a starting dose of 30 mg daily, whereas ophthalmopathy patients were given high-dose intravenous methylprednisolone. An independent validation cohort of under 20 hyperthyroidism patients and 15 or so patients who later progressed to ophthalmopathy tested prospective prediction of ophthalmopathy. The study also compared thyroid tissue and blood T-cell repertoires from about six Graves' hyperthyroidism patients. The 95 to 100 discovery patients were randomly divided into training and test sets at a 7:3 ratio. According to the paper, TCR Vbeta CDR3 sequencing was carried out on 135 peripheral blood samples, which came from approximately 41 ophthalmopathy, about 75 hyperthyroidism and roughly 17 progressor patients. Overall results and qualifications from the work: During validation, the model predicted progression to ophthalmopathy a median of roughly six months ahead of onset, with around 71% sensitivity and 72.22% specificity. In cross-validation, a model built on a 13 V-J signature told ophthalmopathy apart from stable hyperthyroidism with under 90% sensitivity and approximately 81% specificity, and in testing the same model reached 80%/75%. Sample size was not statistically predetermined, and blinding of investigators to group allocation was not performed. Most expanded thyroid clonotypes (frequency above 0.001) were also detected in blood, a finding suggesting that blood repertoires may reflect thyroid immune responses.

Graves' hyperthyroidism was defined as stable when no progression to ophthalmopathy occurred over 18 months of follow-up. Hyperthyroidism patients were newly diagnosed, had a disease duration of under 2 months, and were aged 18 to 65 years. The study excluded patients with uncontrolled infections, other autoimmune diseases, pregnancy or lactation. Diagnoses relied on clinical symptoms, serum thyroxine and TRAb, thyroid ultrasound and orbital computed tomography. Total RNA was extracted with Trizol reagent, and quality was checked on an Agilent 2100 Bioanalyzer. Amplification of TCR beta CDR3 regions was carried out from RNA transcripts. A first-round RT-PCR of the TCR CDR3 used the HTBI primer set with the Qiagen OneStep RT-PCR kit. A second multiplex PCR round built the libraries, followed by size selection and purification. Paired-end sequencing of the libraries was performed with 100 bp reads on an Illumina HiSeq2000. Under the source paper's analysis protocol: SOAPnuke was used to process the raw data, with reads discarded if the reads contained adapters or uncalled bases, had a mean Phred below 15, or lacked an exact constant-primer or identifier match. COPE v1.2.5 was used to merge the high-quality paired reads, and each unique nucleotide sequence was defined as a clonotype. Clonotypes were aligned to IMGT TRBV, TRBD and TRBJ reference segments using MiTCR v1.1. Analysis was restricted to V-J combinations with a frequency above 0.0001, which covered roughly 99% of repertoires. A TCS score was defined as the ratio of F50 (clonal expansion) to E x V (chaos), with BLOSUM62-based TCRdist applied between CDR3 peptides within each V-J. Welch's t-statistics and random forest reduced around 520 V-J features to fewer than 15, which were used in a naive Bayes classifier (R e1071). The similarity between thyroid and blood repertoires was quantified using the Morisita-Horn index. Clones were called with MiXCR by TCRdb after fastp trimmed the public reads at Q25, and only in-frame beta chains were retained. Rows merge per CDR3 protein into single entries with the most common DNA and genes. TCRdb's processing, not the study's, gives the V and J calls here. Counted in this sample were about 580,000 distinct CDR3 sequences; 40% to 55% of them appeared once. The ten largest clones capture about 8.3% of the sample.

The sample comprised peripheral blood or thyroid tissue (not recorded which). The receptor's source is a woman aged 18-29 years with Graves' hyperthyroidism.

The DNA sequence is TGTGCCAGTAACGATCCGGGACTGTATAGCAATCAGCCCCAGCATTTT. It translates as CASNDPGLYSNQPQHF. The sequence joins TRBV2 to TRBJ1-5; TRBD1 might be the D gene, on 5 matching bases. Looking up the germline V gene yields CDR1 SNHLY and CDR2 FYNNEI. The trim is 9 bases for V and 0 bases for J, with a gap of 18 bases between the germline ends. The cysteine opens and the phenylalanine closes a CDR3 of 16 amino acids. The DNA shown is the 48-base CDR3, in frame from base 1.